A selection of T cell receptor beta chains follows, all from one sample in a study of shared clonotypes between healthy human individuals. Here immunoSEQ multiplex PCR was the method, and the copy in TCRdb shows in-frame clones only, minus some. In the table there are some 2,400,000 clones, around 95% of which are singletons. The sequenced sample consisted of naive CD4+ T cells sorted from blood. Receptor source: a man younger than 35 in good health. Both conserved end residues are part of each CDR3. The D gene is left open where the match is weak. A row's size may be missing; if present it is once, few, many or a size class.

j_call: TRBJ1-6
d_call: .
v_call: TRBV10-2
clone_size: .
cdr3_nt: TGCGCCTCCACCCCCCTGGCCTATAATTCACCCCTCCACTTT
cdr3_aa: CASTPLAYNSPLHF

j_call: TRBJ1-1
d_call: TRBD1
v_call: TRBV6-5
clone_size: .
cdr3_nt: TGTGCCAGCACCAGGGGGGAAGGCACTGAAGCTTTCTTT
cdr3_aa: CASTRGEGTEAFF

j_call: TRBJ1-6
d_call: .
v_call: TRBV5-4
clone_size: .
cdr3_nt: TGTGCCAGCAGCGCCAACGGGGGGTTTCCACCCCTCCACTTT
cdr3_aa: CASSANGGFPPLHF

j_call: TRBJ2-7
d_call: .
v_call: TRBV6-5
clone_size: .
cdr3_nt: TGTGCCAGCAGTTACTCGAGTGTCAGTGGACCCTACGAGCAGTACTTC
cdr3_aa: CASSYSSVSGPYEQYF

j_call: TRBJ1-4
d_call: .
v_call: TRBV6-5
clone_size: .
cdr3_nt: TGTGCCAGCAGTCCTCATCGGGGAAAACTGTTTTTT
cdr3_aa: CASSPHRGKLFF

j_call: TRBJ2-7
d_call: .
v_call: TRBV9
clone_size: once
cdr3_nt: TGTGCCAGCAGCGTCAGCGTACTAGCTGTCGAGCAGTACTTC
cdr3_aa: CASSVSVLAVEQYF

j_call: TRBJ1-2
d_call: .
v_call: TRBV10-3
clone_size: .
cdr3_nt: TGTGCCATCAGTGTAGACCGGGGGGCCTATGGCTACACCTTC
cdr3_aa: CAISVDRGAYGYTF

j_call: TRBJ2-7
d_call: TRBD1
v_call: TRBV5-1
clone_size: .
cdr3_nt: TGCGCCAGCAGCCCGGGGACAGTAGGATACGAGCAGTACTTC
cdr3_aa: CASSPGTVGYEQYF

j_call: TRBJ2-7
d_call: .
v_call: TRBV6-5
clone_size: .
cdr3_nt: TGTGCCAGCCAGGCTTTTTTTGGCTACGAGCAGTACTTC
cdr3_aa: CASQAFFGYEQYF

j_call: TRBJ2-6
d_call: .
v_call: TRBV6-6
clone_size: .
cdr3_nt: TGTGCCAGCAGCCAAACCGAGTCAGGGGCCAACGTCCTGACTTTC
cdr3_aa: CASSQTESGANVLTF

j_call: TRBJ2-2
d_call: .
v_call: TRBV15
clone_size: .
cdr3_nt: TGTGCCACCAGCAGGAACACCGGGGAGCTGTTTTTT
cdr3_aa: CATSRNTGELFF

j_call: TRBJ2-3
d_call: .
v_call: TRBV27
clone_size: .
cdr3_nt: TGTGCCAGCAGTTTCCCCGTTGGACAGCAGTATTTT
cdr3_aa: CASSFPVGQQYF

j_call: TRBJ2-3
d_call: TRBD1
v_call: TRBV5-1
clone_size: .
cdr3_nt: TGCGCCAGCTGCACAGGGGGCAGTTCAGATACGCAGTATTTT
cdr3_aa: CASCTGGSSDTQYF

j_call: TRBJ2-7
d_call: TRBD2
v_call: TRBV4-3
clone_size: .
cdr3_nt: TGCGCCAGCAGCCAAGATCGGGGGGGTTACGAGCAGTACTTC
cdr3_aa: CASSQDRGGYEQYF

j_call: TRBJ2-7
d_call: .
v_call: TRBV7-2
clone_size: .
cdr3_nt: TGTGCCAGCACCCTAGACATCTCCTACGAGCAGTACTTC
cdr3_aa: CASTLDISYEQYF

j_call: TRBJ2-1
d_call: .
v_call: TRBV6-6
clone_size: few
cdr3_nt: TGTGCCAGCAGTCGGGTAGACGTGGACAATGAGCAGTTCTTC
cdr3_aa: CASSRVDVDNEQFF

j_call: TRBJ1-5
d_call: .
v_call: TRBV19
clone_size: .
cdr3_nt: TGTGCCAGTAGTCTCATAGGGAGCAATCAGCCCCAGCATTTT
cdr3_aa: CASSLIGSNQPQHF

j_call: TRBJ1-1
d_call: TRBD1
v_call: TRBV11-2
clone_size: .
cdr3_nt: TGTGCCAGCAGCCGGAGGGACAGGGCTGCTGAAGCTTTCTTT
cdr3_aa: CASSRRDRAAEAFF

j_call: TRBJ2-2
d_call: TRBD1
v_call: TRBV15
clone_size: .
cdr3_nt: TGTGCCACCAGCAGGCCCGGACAGGGCGCGAACACCGGGGAGCTGTTTTTT
cdr3_aa: CATSRPGQGANTGELFF

j_call: TRBJ1-5
d_call: TRBD1
v_call: TRBV12-5
clone_size: once
cdr3_nt: TGTGCTAGTGGTTCTGGACAGGGAGGCGATCAGCCCCAGCATTTT
cdr3_aa: CASGSGQGGDQPQHF

j_call: TRBJ1-1
d_call: .
v_call: TRBV28
clone_size: .
cdr3_nt: TGTGCCAGCAGCTTATTTGGGGCAGCTTTCTTT
cdr3_aa: CASSLFGAAFF

j_call: TRBJ2-3
d_call: TRBD1
v_call: TRBV5-1
clone_size: .
cdr3_nt: TGCGCCAGCAGCTTGATCCCACAGGGGCGCAACACAGATACGCAGTATTTT
cdr3_aa: CASSLIPQGRNTDTQYF

j_call: TRBJ1-6
d_call: .
v_call: TRBV5-4
clone_size: .
cdr3_nt: TGTGCCAGCAGCGACGGACAGTCCTATAATTCACCCCTCCACTTT
cdr3_aa: CASSDGQSYNSPLHF

j_call: TRBJ1-3
d_call: .
v_call: TRBV30
clone_size: .
cdr3_nt: TGTGCCTGGGGGCGTGGAGCCGGAAACACCATATATTTT
cdr3_aa: CAWGRGAGNTIYF

j_call: TRBJ1-5
d_call: .
v_call: TRBV30
clone_size: .
cdr3_nt: TGTGCCTGGAGGGGGGGGCAAGGTCAGCCCCAGCATTTT
cdr3_aa: CAWRGGQGQPQHF

j_call: TRBJ2-4
d_call: TRBD2
v_call: TRBV5-1
clone_size: .
cdr3_nt: TGCGCCAGCAGGCCCGGGGTAGCGGGGGCTATCAAAAACATTCAGTACTTC
cdr3_aa: CASRPGVAGAIKNIQYF

j_call: TRBJ2-4
d_call: .
v_call: TRBV2
clone_size: .
cdr3_nt: TGTGCCAGCAGTGAGGAGGGGACTGCCAAAAACATTCAGTACTTC
cdr3_aa: CASSEEGTAKNIQYF

j_call: TRBJ2-7
d_call: .
v_call: TRBV9
clone_size: .
cdr3_nt: TGTGCCAGCAGCGTAGATGTTGCTGACCCTTACGAGCAGTACTTC
cdr3_aa: CASSVDVADPYEQYF

j_call: TRBJ2-1
d_call: TRBD1
v_call: TRBV5-1
clone_size: .
cdr3_nt: TGCGCCAGCAGCTGGACCGGGACAGGGTCCTACAATGAGCAGTTCTTC
cdr3_aa: CASSWTGTGSYNEQFF

j_call: TRBJ2-1
d_call: .
v_call: TRBV5-1
clone_size: .
cdr3_nt: TGCGCCAGCAGCTTGGAGGCAGGGAAGCACAATGAGCAGTTCTTC
cdr3_aa: CASSLEAGKHNEQFF

j_call: TRBJ2-3
d_call: .
v_call: TRBV25-1
clone_size: .
cdr3_nt: TGTGCCAGCAAGATCACAGATACGCAGTATTTT
cdr3_aa: CASKITDTQYF

j_call: TRBJ1-6
d_call: TRBD1
v_call: TRBV27
clone_size: .
cdr3_nt: TGTGCCAGCAGCCTGACAGGGGAAGGCTCACCCCTCCACTTT
cdr3_aa: CASSLTGEGSPLHF

j_call: TRBJ1-4
d_call: .
v_call: TRBV5-4
clone_size: .
cdr3_nt: TGTGCCAGCAGCTTAGAATGGAATGAAAAACTGTTTTTT
cdr3_aa: CASSLEWNEKLFF

j_call: TRBJ2-1
d_call: TRBD1
v_call: TRBV4-2
clone_size: .
cdr3_nt: TGTGCCAGCAGCCAGGCTGGACAGGGATCCTACAATGAGCAGTTCTTC
cdr3_aa: CASSQAGQGSYNEQFF

j_call: TRBJ2-3
d_call: .
v_call: TRBV13
clone_size: .
cdr3_nt: TGTGCCAGCACCCGAAGGGGGATGCCGAGGGCAGATACGCAGTATTTT
cdr3_aa: CASTRRGMPRADTQYF

j_call: TRBJ2-7
d_call: .
v_call: TRBV7-2
clone_size: once
cdr3_nt: TGTGCCAGCAGCTTAGATGTCGGCTACGTGGCGCAGTACTTC
cdr3_aa: CASSLDVGYVAQYF

j_call: TRBJ1-6
d_call: TRBD1
v_call: TRBV30
clone_size: .
cdr3_nt: TGTGCCTGGGGGACAGGGTTAAATTCACCCCTCCACTTT
cdr3_aa: CAWGTGLNSPLHF

j_call: TRBJ1-4
d_call: .
v_call: TRBV11-2
clone_size: .
cdr3_nt: TGTGCCAGCAGCTTGGGGGGTAATGAAAAACTGTTTTTT
cdr3_aa: CASSLGGNEKLFF

j_call: TRBJ2-5
d_call: .
v_call: TRBV6-1
clone_size: once
cdr3_nt: TGTGCCAGCAGTGTCACAGGGCGAGAGACCCAGTACTTC
cdr3_aa: CASSVTGRETQYF

j_call: TRBJ2-5
d_call: TRBD2
v_call: TRBV5-1
clone_size: .
cdr3_nt: TGCGCCAGCAGCTTTGGACTAGCGGGATGGGAGACCCAGTACTTC
cdr3_aa: CASSFGLAGWETQYF

j_call: TRBJ1-1
d_call: TRBD1
v_call: TRBV10-2
clone_size: .
cdr3_nt: TGCGCCAGCAGTTTGGACAGGGCCACTGAAGCTTTCTTT
cdr3_aa: CASSLDRATEAFF

j_call: TRBJ2-2
d_call: .
v_call: TRBV18
clone_size: .
cdr3_nt: TGTGCCAGCTCACCAGTTTTCGGGACCGGGGAGCTGTTTTTT
cdr3_aa: CASSPVFGTGELFF

j_call: TRBJ2-7
d_call: TRBD2
v_call: TRBV7-9
clone_size: .
cdr3_nt: TGTGCCAGCAGCTTAGCGGCTAGCGGGAGGCTGAACGAGCAGTACTTC
cdr3_aa: CASSLAASGRLNEQYF

j_call: TRBJ1-4
d_call: .
v_call: TRBV5-4
clone_size: .
cdr3_nt: TGTGCCAGCAGCTTGAAGGAACGGGCGGAGAATGAAAAACTGTTTTTT
cdr3_aa: CASSLKERAENEKLFF

j_call: TRBJ2-4
d_call: TRBD1
v_call: TRBV19
clone_size: .
cdr3_nt: TGTGCCAGTAGTCGTCTTTCAGGGACAGCACTAAACATTCAGTACTTC
cdr3_aa: CASSRLSGTALNIQYF

j_call: TRBJ2-1
d_call: TRBD2
v_call: TRBV6-5
clone_size: .
cdr3_nt: TGTGCCACCAGAGCGGGGGGCTCCTACAATGAGCAGTTCTTC
cdr3_aa: CATRAGGSYNEQFF

j_call: TRBJ2-5
d_call: .
v_call: TRBV7-3
clone_size: .
cdr3_nt: TGTGCCAGCAGCTTATCAGAAATCCAAGAGACCCAGTACTTC
cdr3_aa: CASSLSEIQETQYF

j_call: TRBJ1-2
d_call: .
v_call: TRBV6-5
clone_size: .
cdr3_nt: TGTGCCAGCAGTTACTCCGGGCGGGGGAATGGCTACACCTTC
cdr3_aa: CASSYSGRGNGYTF

j_call: TRBJ1-1
d_call: .
v_call: TRBV6-5
clone_size: .
cdr3_nt: TGTGCCAGCAGCAACTCGGGGGGCACTGAAGCTTTCTTT
cdr3_aa: CASSNSGGTEAFF

j_call: TRBJ2-5
d_call: .
v_call: TRBV5-1
clone_size: .
cdr3_nt: TGCGCCAGCAGCAACCCAGGTGGAGGGGAGACCCAGTACTTC
cdr3_aa: CASSNPGGGETQYF

j_call: TRBJ2-7
d_call: TRBD2
v_call: TRBV5-1
clone_size: .
cdr3_nt: TGCGCCAGCAGCTTTAGCGGGAACGGAGGCGAGCAGTACTTC
cdr3_aa: CASSFSGNGGEQYF

j_call: TRBJ2-7
d_call: TRBD2
v_call: TRBV7-6
clone_size: .
cdr3_nt: TGTGCCAGCAGCCCCCTCCCGGGGACTAGCGGGGGGGCCTACGAGCAGTACTTC
cdr3_aa: CASSPLPGTSGGAYEQYF

j_call: TRBJ2-5
d_call: TRBD1
v_call: TRBV15
clone_size: .
cdr3_nt: TGTGCCACCAGCAGAGATGGAAGGCAGGGGGCGATTCTGGAGACCCAGTACTTC
cdr3_aa: CATSRDGRQGAILETQYF

j_call: TRBJ1-5
d_call: .
v_call: TRBV10-1
clone_size: .
cdr3_nt: TGCGCCAGCAGCCCCGAGGTCAATCAGCCCCAGCATTTT
cdr3_aa: CASSPEVNQPQHF

j_call: TRBJ2-5
d_call: .
v_call: TRBV5-4
clone_size: once
cdr3_nt: TGTGCCAGCAGCTTATACGGTGCTTTCGTCCAGTACTTC
cdr3_aa: CASSLYGAFVQYF

j_call: TRBJ2-3
d_call: .
v_call: TRBV18
clone_size: .
cdr3_nt: TGTGCCAGCTCACCAGGTACCACCCTTAGCACAGATACGCAGTATTTT
cdr3_aa: CASSPGTTLSTDTQYF

j_call: TRBJ1-4
d_call: TRBD1
v_call: TRBV7-9
clone_size: .
cdr3_nt: TGTGCCAGCAGCGACAGGGGAGGAACTAATGAAAAACTGTTTTTT
cdr3_aa: CASSDRGGTNEKLFF

j_call: TRBJ1-1
d_call: .
v_call: TRBV10-3
clone_size: .
cdr3_nt: TGTGCCATCAGACCGGGGACATTGAACACTGAAGCTTTCTTT
cdr3_aa: CAIRPGTLNTEAFF

j_call: TRBJ1-6
d_call: .
v_call: TRBV27
clone_size: .
cdr3_nt: TGTGCCAGCAGACTGACAGGAAATAATTCACCCCTCCACTTT
cdr3_aa: CASRLTGNNSPLHF

j_call: TRBJ2-3
d_call: TRBD2
v_call: TRBV25-1
clone_size: .
cdr3_nt: TGTGCCAGCAGGAAGACTAGCGGTCCAACTAGCACAGATACGCAGTATTTT
cdr3_aa: CASRKTSGPTSTDTQYF